This T cell receptor beta chain was identified during a study of memory CD4+ T cells and cytomegalovirus serostatus. On the study more broadly: Healthy Belgian adult donors included nine or ten CMV-positive and 24 CMV-negative people.

Note on this clone: What it binds is not known.

Authors' data handling: Out-of-frame sequences were removed, leaving a few million distinct TCRbeta sequences. Measured with immunoSEQ multiplex PCR; TCRdb has only the in-frame clones, and not every one. That table furnishes V, J and clone size, whereas the DNA furnished D and trimming. In the table there are about 75,000 clones, just under 80% of which are singletons. Study-wide results and limits: Of under 200 reported CMV TCRbeta sequences, about 70 were found in memory CD4+ repertoires.

The sort gate was single viable CD3+CD4+CD8-CD45RO+ cells for memory CD4+ T cells. Positive selection with CD4 microbeads enriched total CD4+ T cells. Between the trimmed V and J ends, which lost 3 bases and 0 bases, there was a span of 18 bases. The CDR3 consists of 18 residues. Per the germline V gene, CDR1 is SGHTA and CDR2 is FQGNSA. The sample consisted of memory CD4+ T cells from blood. The source of this sequence is an adult in good health and CMV-seropositive. The chain has TRBV7-2 and TRBJ1-3, with a weak D call TRBD1 (6 bases). The CDR3 DNA follows: TGTGCCAGCAGCTTCGAAGCCGGTCGACAGGACTCTGGAAACACCATATATTTT. Residues: CASSFEAGRQDSGNTIYF.